Listed below are T cell receptor beta chains from one sample, sequenced in a study of blood T cell repertoires in COVID-19. Sequencing was performed with immunoSEQ multiplex PCR; in TCRdb, only in-frame clones are kept and a portion is missing. The sample has around 270,000 clones, 75% to 90% seen once; the top ten hold approximately 4.2%. Sequences were obtained from peripheral blood. All receptors come from a man in his forties or fifties with acute or convalescent COVID-19. CDR3s include the opening cysteine and the closing phenylalanine or tryptophan. A D gene is named only where the DNA matches it firmly. Rows may omit the clone size; those that give it use once, few, many or a size class.

- TRBJ1-1 - TRBV6-2/TRBV6-3 CASSYFRTGPYMNTEAFF TGTGCCAGCAGTTACTTCAGAACAGGACCGTACATGAACACTGAAGCTTTCTTT
TRBD1 TRBJ2-7 - TRBV6-2/TRBV6-3 CASSFTRGLEFYEQYF TGTGCCAGCAGTTTTACCAGGGGGCTGGAATTCTACGAGCAGTACTTC
- TRBJ1-5 - TRBV12-5 CASGLFLGGRSNQPQHF TGTGCTAGTGGTTTGTTCTTGGGTGGGCGAAGCAATCAGCCCCAGCATTTT
TRBD1 TRBJ1-1 - TRBV3-1/TRBV3-2 CASSQGQAGGAFF TGTGCCAGCAGCCAGGGACAGGCCGGGGGAGCTTTCTTT
TRBD1 TRBJ1-2 - TRBV5-6 CASSLEQGAYGYTF TGTGCCAGCAGCTTGGAACAGGGGGCCTATGGCTACACCTTC
- TRBJ2-5 - TRBV6-4 CASSDQNGQCQETQYF TGTGCCAGCAGTGACCAAAACGGACAGTGCCAAGAGACCCAGTACTTC
- TRBJ2-2 - TRBV27 CASGGLRQMNTGELFF TGTGCCAGCGGCGGCTTGCGGCAGATGAACACCGGGGAGCTGTTTTTT
TRBD1 TRBJ2-1 - TRBV7-6 CASSRRQGQSSYNEQFF TGTGCCAGCAGTCGAAGACAGGGCCAGAGCTCCTACAATGAGCAGTTCTTC
- TRBJ2-7 - TRBV5-4 CASSWGLGVGEQYF TGTGCCAGCAGCTGGGGACTGGGCGTGGGCGAGCAGTACTTC
TRBD1 TRBJ1-2 - TRBV6-5 CASSRQGHGYTF TGTGCCAGCAGCCGACAGGGGCATGGCTACACCTTC
- TRBJ2-2 - TRBV24-1 CATSGTAGELFF TGTGCCACCAGTGGGACAGCCGGGGAGCTGTTTTTT
TRBD1 TRBJ2-3 - TRBV4-1 CASSQKKLGQNCTDTQYF TGCGCCAGCAGCCAAAAAAAATTGGGACAGAACTGCACAGATACGCAGTATTTT
TRBD1 TRBJ2-7 - TRBV18 CASSRGTGSNEQYF TGTGCCAGCTCACGAGGGACAGGGAGTAACGAGCAGTACTTC
- TRBJ1-2 - TRBV27 CASSRWGGSNYGYTF TGTGCCAGCAGTCGTTGGGGAGGTTCTAACTATGGCTACACCTTC
- TRBJ1-6 - TRBV5-1 CASSYRSFNSPLHF TGCGCCAGCAGTTACAGAAGTTTCAACTCACCCCTCCACTTT
- TRBJ1-5 few TRBV2 CASNTQGARQPQHF TGTGCCAGCAATACTCAAGGGGCAAGACAGCCCCAGCATTTT
- TRBJ1-1 - TRBV5-4 CASSASGSTEAFF TGTGCCAGCAGCGCTTCGGGGAGCACTGAAGCTTTCTTT
TRBD2 TRBJ2-2 - TRBV9 CASSSPLAGGKDGELFF TGTGCCAGCAGTTCCCCCCTAGCGGGGGGCAAGGACGGGGAGCTGTTTTTT
- TRBJ2-7 once TRBV3-1/TRBV3-2 CASSHRGEASEQYF TGTGCCAGCAGCCATCGAGGGGAGGCTAGTGAGCAGTACTTC
- TRBJ1-1 - TRBV2 CASNSFMNTEAFF TGTGCCAGTAACAGTTTCATGAACACTGAAGCTTTCTTT
TRBD1 TRBJ1-1 - TRBV29-1 CSASETGVAFF TGCAGCGCCTCAGAGACAGGGGTGGCTTTCTTT
- TRBJ1-2 - TRBV5-1 CASSLLQGPYGYTF TGCGCCAGCAGCCTCCTACAGGGTCCCTATGGCTACACCTTC
TRBD1 TRBJ2-1 once TRBV9 CASSVEGTGIEQFF TGTGCCAGCAGCGTAGAAGGGACAGGGATTGAGCAGTTCTTC
TRBD2 TRBJ2-1 - TRBV3-1/TRBV3-2 CASSPTSGGAYNEQFF TGTGCCAGCAGCCCGACTAGCGGGGGGGCCTACAATGAGCAGTTCTTC
- TRBJ1-1 once TRBV19 CASSIRGLTEAFF TGTGCCAGTAGTATACGGGGTTTAACTGAAGCTTTCTTT
TRBD2 TRBJ2-7 - TRBV3-1/TRBV3-2 CASSQGTSGSYEQYF TGTGCCAGCAGCCAGGGGACTAGCGGGTCCTACGAGCAGTACTTC
- TRBJ2-7 - TRBV2 CASTGIEQYF TGTGCCAGCACGGGTATTGAGCAGTACTTC
- TRBJ1-2 - TRBV21-1 CASSKLGPTGYYKGYGYTF TGTGCCAGCAGCAAATTGGGCCCGACAGGGTATTATAAGGGCTATGGCTACACCTTC
- TRBJ1-2 - TRBV30 CAWKVRANYGYTF TGTGCCTGGAAAGTAAGAGCTAACTATGGCTACACCTTC
- TRBJ2-3 once TRBV5-1 CASKTGLSTDTQYF TGCGCCAGCAAGACGGGACTTAGCACAGATACGCAGTATTTT
- TRBJ2-7 - TRBV19 CASSKRVQTREQYF TGTGCCAGTAGTAAGAGGGTACAAACGAGGGAGCAGTACTTC
TRBD1 TRBJ1-6 - TRBV19 CASSIGGQGTHSPLHF TGTGCCAGTAGTATAGGCGGACAGGGAACTCATTCACCCCTCCACTTT